This T cell receptor beta chain was found in a study of cytomegalovirus exposure and HLA in healthy donors. Turning to this clone: Antigen: not known.

Primers: 60 Vbeta forward and 13 Jbeta reverse. Using immunoSEQ multiplex PCR, the repertoire was profiled, and TCRdb retains in-frame clones only, with some absent. The sample has 150,000 to 200,000 clones; about four fifths are singletons. Germline V CDR1 and CDR2: MNHEY, SVGAGI. Between the trimmed V and J ends, which lost 3 bases and 8 bases, there was a span of 13 bases. This CDR3 is built from 13 residues. Study-level findings and limits: The number of N-insertions in an Asian-associated ancestry cluster was reportedly below the approximately 600-donor mean in a later analysis.

The sequencing input was PBMCs. V gene TRBV6-5 combines with J gene TRBJ1-2; D is uncertain. This TCR came from a male donor in good health and CMV-seronegative. The CDR3 DNA sequence: TGTGCCAGCAGTTATACTCACTTTGTGGGCTACACCTTC. Protein: CASSYTHFVGYTF.